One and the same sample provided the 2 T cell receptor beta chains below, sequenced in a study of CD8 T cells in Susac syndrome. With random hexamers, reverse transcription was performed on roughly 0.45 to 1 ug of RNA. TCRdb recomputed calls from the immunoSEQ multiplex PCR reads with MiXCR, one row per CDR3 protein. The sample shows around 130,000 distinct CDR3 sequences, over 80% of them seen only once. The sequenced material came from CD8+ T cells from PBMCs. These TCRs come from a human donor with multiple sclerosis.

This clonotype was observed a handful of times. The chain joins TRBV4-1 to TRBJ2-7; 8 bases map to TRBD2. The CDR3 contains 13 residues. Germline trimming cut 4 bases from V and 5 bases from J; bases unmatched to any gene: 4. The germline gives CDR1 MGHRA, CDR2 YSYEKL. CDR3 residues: CASSPAGVDEQYF. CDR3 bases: TGCGCCAGCAGCCCAGCGGGGGTAGACGAGCAGTACTTC.

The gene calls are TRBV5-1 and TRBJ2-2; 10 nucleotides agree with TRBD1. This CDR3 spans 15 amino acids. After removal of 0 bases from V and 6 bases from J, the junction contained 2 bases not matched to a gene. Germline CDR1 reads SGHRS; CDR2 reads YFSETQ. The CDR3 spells CASSLDGTGAGELFF. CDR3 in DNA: TGCGCCAGCAGCTTGGACGGGACAGGGGCCGGGGAGCTGTTTTTT.